These 8 T cell receptor beta chains were sequenced from one sample in a study of tissue T cells after allogeneic stem cell transplantation. Time point in this sample: mouse harvest day 14 after allogeneic transplant. The graft held 10^6 splenic CD5+ T cells and 10^7 T-cell-depleted bone marrow cells. Some clones are missing from TCRdb's copy, which holds only in-frame ones; the method was immunoSEQ multiplex PCR. The repertoire holds 8,000 to 10,000 clones, with about 35% as singletons. Specimen: skin. Receptor source: a female BALB/c mouse given C57BL/6 T cells with graft-versus-host disease after an allogeneic hematopoietic cell transplant.

Details on this clone: Gene and germline names: mouse. From the germline J gene comes the end of the CDR3, since the read stops 1 residue before it. The rearrangement joins TRBV29 to TRBJ2-3; D may be TRBD1 (6 bases). Germline V gives CDR1 MSHET, CDR2 SYDVDS. V shed 4 bases and J shed 0 bases, with 8 bases lying between them. The length of the CDR3 is 14 residues. CDR3 DNA (partial): TGTGCTAGCAGTTCAGGGGCGAGTGCAGAAACGCTGTAT. Translating it yields CASSSGASAETLY. The full-length CDR3 reads as CASSSGASAETLYF.

In its sample, this clone was seen a few times. Gene and germline names: mouse. The CDR3 is cut off 1 residue early in the read; its end comes from the germline J gene. The V call is TRBV1, the J call TRBJ2-5; D gene uncertain. Trimming stripped 0 bases from V and 5 bases from J, with 3 bases between. In germline, CDR1 is NSQYPW, CDR2 LRSPGD (reference sequence). CDR3 length equals 12 residues. The CDR3 DNA, read in part, is TGCACCTGCAGTGCAGATCGAGACACCCAGTAC. Amino acid sequence: CTCSADRDTQY. The complete CDR3 reads CTCSADRDTQYF.

This clone has more than one count but fewer than ten. These gene names are mouse names. The read ends 1 residue before the CDR3 terminus; that terminus is restored from the germline J gene. The J gene is TRBJ2-5, the V gene TRBV26; a weak D match, TRBD1 (6 bases). CDR3 length: 14 amino acids. Looked up from germline, CDR1 is KGHPV and CDR2 is FQNQEV (reference sequence). Trimming shortened V by 4 bases and J by 2 bases, and 10 bases separated the two germline ends. This CDR3 is CASSPRDIQDTQYF. CDR3 DNA, as far as it was read: TGTGCCAGCAGTCCTCGGGACATCCAAGACACCCAGTAC.

As to this clone: Any gene name here is a mouse gene name. The read ends 1 residue before the CDR3 terminus; that terminus is restored from the germline J gene. The chain uses TRBV19 and TRBJ1-1; possible D gene TRBD1, 5 bases. The germline CDR1 and CDR2 sequences are FNHDT and SITEND (reference sequence). V shed 3 bases and J shed 8 bases, with 8 bases lying between them. CDR3 length: 11 residues. This CDR3 is CASSTGLEVFF. CDR3 bases read: TGTGCCAGCAGTACAGGGTTGGAAGTCTTC. Drawing the rest from reference TRBV19 and TRBJ1-1, the complete variable domain is GGIITQTPKFLIGQEGQKLTLKCQQNFNHDTMYWYRQDSGKGLRLIYYSITENDLQKGDLSEGYDASREKKSSFSLTVTSAQKNEMAVFLCASSTGLEVFFGKGTRLTVV.

Notes on this clone: The gene names here belong to mouse. Read coverage stops 1 residue before the CDR3 terminus; the germline J gene supplies the remainder. The chain employs TRBV3 and TRBJ1-3; D might be TRBD1 (6 bases). The CDR3 runs 17 residues. Germline V lookup: CDR1 SNHLY, CDR2 FYNGKV (reference sequence). V lost 2 bases and J lost 0, with 14 bases in between. The covered CDR3 bases are TGTGCCAGCAGCTTATTCCCAGGACAGAATTCTGGAAATACGCTCTAT. Translating gives CASSLFPGQNSGNTLY. The whole CDR3 protein is CASSLFPGQNSGNTLYF.

Turning to this clone: Mouse gene names apply. Sequencing ends 1 residue short of the CDR3 end; the germline J gene provides the rest. This chain connects TRBV13-1 to TRBJ2-4, with a possible D match to TRBD1 (6 bases). Germline assignment: CDR1 NSHNY and CDR2 SYGAGN. Trimming left V 3 bases short and J 0 bases short, with 11 bases between. The CDR3 length is 15 residues. CDR3 sequence: CASSAGTSSQNTLYF. The sequenced part of the CDR3 DNA is TGTGCCAGCAGTGCGGGGACATCTAGTCAAAACACCTTGTAC.

On this clone itself: These gene names are mouse names. The read stops 1 residue short of the end of the CDR3; the missing end is completed from the germline J gene. The rearrangement joins TRBV26 to TRBJ1-3; tentative D call: TRBD1 (5 bases). The germline gives CDR1 KGHPV, CDR2 FQNQEV (reference sequence). This CDR3 region has 14 residues. Between the trimmed V and J ends, which lost 6 bases and 0 bases, there was a span of 9 bases. The sequenced CDR3 bases are TGTGCCAGCAGGGACAAAAATTCTGGAAATACGCTCTAT. Translation gives CASRDKNSGNTLY. The whole CDR3 is CASRDKNSGNTLYF.

On this clone: Gene names refer to mouse genes. The read finishes 1 residue shy of the CDR3 end, and the germline J gene is used to complete it. This chain links TRBV26 with TRBJ2-4; D might be TRBD1 or TRBD2, each matching 5 bases. Trimming left V 4 bases short and J 0 bases short, with 11 bases between. The CDR3 covers 15 residues. Germline CDR1 and CDR2: KGHPV and FQNQEV (reference sequence). The DNA read from the CDR3 is TGTGCCAGCAGTCCCGGGACGGCTAGTCAAAACACCTTGTAC. Protein: CASSPGTASQNTLY. In full, the CDR3 is CASSPGTASQNTLYF.